These 20 T cell receptor beta chains were sequenced from one sample in a study of beta chain features in type 1 diabetes. Notes on the study in general: Shorter TCRB CDR3s, moderately but significantly so, marked every one of the four CD4+ subsets in Type 1 diabetes patients.

Antigen specificity for these receptors is unknown. Expressed TCRB transcripts were sequenced because the entire RNA isolate underwent reverse transcription. Sequenced by immunoSEQ multiplex PCR; TCRdb stores in-frame clones only, minus some. The sample shows hundreds of thousands of clones, roughly an eighth of them seen only once. The sequenced sample was naive CD4+ T cells from blood. The receptor set was obtained from a man between 18 and 35 years old with type 1 diabetes.

The chain recombines TRBV15 with TRBJ2-1; a possible D gene is TRBD2 (6 bases). Germline V CDR1 and CDR2: LNHNV, YYDKDF (reference sequence). Trimming left V 3 bases short and J 2 bases short, with 26 bases between. The CDR3 extends over 20 amino acids. CDR3 DNA: TGTGCCACCAGCAGCGGGGGTGGGTCGGGAGTCCTTTGGGCCTACAATGAGCAGTTCTTC. Residues: CATSSGGGSGVLWAYNEQFF.

In its sample, this clone was seen a few times. The chain uses TRBV29-1 and TRBJ1-1; 7 positions agree with TRBD1. J was trimmed by 4 bases and V by 6 bases; bases with no gene match: 8. CDR3 length equals 13 residues. Germline lookup yields CDR1 SQVTM and CDR2 ANQGSEA. The chain's CDR3 is CSVRTGWATEAFF. Written as DNA, the CDR3 is TGCAGCGTACGGACAGGTTGGGCCACTGAAGCTTTCTTT.

This chain connects TRBV6-1 to TRBJ2-2; 8 bases are a match to TRBD2. The CDR3 is 15 residues long. V shed 5 bases, J shed 1 base, and the junction held 3 bases outside the gene matches. Germline CDR1 reads MNHNS; CDR2 reads SASEGT. The CDR3 DNA reads TGTGCCAGCAGTTCACTAGCGGTGAACACCGGGGAGCTGTTTTTT. Its translation is CASSSLAVNTGELFF.

This clone was detected a few times. The chain links TRBV30 to TRBJ1-2; 9 nucleotides agree with TRBD1. CDR3 length equals 12 residues. Germline trimming cut 4 bases from V and 9 bases from J; bases unmatched to any gene: 6. Germline V CDR1 and CDR2: GTSNPN, SVGIG (reference sequence). The CDR3 bases are TGTGCCTGGAAAGGGACAGGGTTTCGCTACACCTTC. Protein sequence: CAWKGTGFRYTF.

The chain employs TRBV2 and TRBJ1-6; 10 bases agree with TRBD1. The CDR3 loop spans 15 amino acids. Germline CDR1 and CDR2: SNHLY and FYNNEI. The V and J ends lost 4 bases and 11 bases, in that order; junction bases with no gene match: 8. CDR3: CASSGDRGGLTPLHF. CDR3 nucleotide sequence: TGTGCCAGCAGTGGGGACAGGGGAGGTTTGACACCCCTCCACTTT. The full variable domain, its missing parts supplied by reference TRBV2 and TRBJ1-6, is EPEVTQTPSHQVTQMGQEVILRCVPISNHLYFYWYRQILGQKVEFLVSFYNNEISEKSEIFDDQFSVERPDGSNFTLKIRSTKLEDSAMYFCASSGDRGGLTPLHFGNGTRLTVT.

The rearrangement links TRBV7-2 to TRBJ2-1, with D perhaps given as TRBD1 or TRBD2 (5 bases each). Germline CDR1 reads SGHTA; CDR2 reads FQGNSA. The CDR3 contains 14 residues. V lost 5 bases and J 5 bases, leaving 13 bases between the germline ends. The CDR3 reads CASSPPGPNNEQFF. The CDR3 nucleotides read TGTGCCAGCAGCCCGCCGGGGCCAAACAATGAGCAGTTCTTC.

This clone was detected only a few times. This chain uses TRBV7-2 with TRBJ2-1; 7 bases are shared with TRBD2. CDR3 length: 14 residues. V dropped 9 bases and J dropped 5; count of bases not matched to a gene: 10. Germline loops: CDR1 SGHTA, CDR2 FQGNSA. DNA of the CDR3: TGTGCCAGTACCCCGGGACTAAATGACAATGAGCAGTTCTTC. It codes for CASTPGLNDNEQFF.

This clone was detected a few times. The V gene is TRBV4-3, the J gene TRBJ2-5; no clear D gene. The assigned J gene may be wrong: the sequence end matches TRBJ2-7 better. CDR1 and CDR2 (germline): LGHNA, YSLEER. The CDR3 loop spans 15 amino acids. CDR3 in DNA: TGCGCCAGCAGCCAAGAAGTCCTTGGATTCGGCGAGCAGTACTTC. It yields the protein CASSQEVLGFGEQYF.

This clone has more than one count but fewer than ten. The chain employs TRBV7-3 and TRBJ2-7; either TRBD1 or TRBD2 may supply D (5 bases each). Germline V gene data show CDR1 as SGHTA and CDR2 as FQGTGA. The V end lost 5 bases, the J end lost 3 bases, and 17 bases lay between the germline ends. The CDR3 is 15 amino acids. The CDR3 region is CASSPGASLYYEQYF. The CDR3 region has the DNA TGTGCCAGCAGCCCCGGGGCTAGTTTATACTACGAGCAGTACTTC.

This clone was detected only a few times. The chain links TRBV6-5 to TRBJ2-7, with 8 bases lining up with TRBD2. The CDR3 runs to 15 residues. The trim removed 4 bases at V and 5 bases at J, leaving 10 bases unmatched. The V gene's germline CDR1 is MNHEY and CDR2 SVGAGI. CDR3 residues: CASSFGASGSNEQYF. The CDR3 nucleotides read TGTGCCAGCAGTTTTGGAGCTAGCGGGTCAAACGAGCAGTACTTC.

This clone was picked up a small number of times. The rearrangement links TRBV7-9 to TRBJ2-1, with 8 nucleotides matching TRBD1. The V gene's germline CDR1 is SEHNR and CDR2 FQNEAQ (reference sequence). V lost 3 bases to trimming and J lost 10 bases; unmatched junction nucleotides: 14. The CDR3 sequence is 16 residues long. CDR3 protein: CASSLGRTGPLGEQFF. The CDR3 bases are TGTGCCAGCAGCTTGGGGAGGACAGGGCCCCTCGGGGAGCAGTTCTTC.

The chain combines TRBV5-6 with TRBJ2-3; 10 positions match TRBD2. The trim removed 9 bases at V and 1 base at J, leaving 2 bases unmatched. CDR1 and CDR2 (germline): SGHDT, YYEEEE. CDR3 size: 13 residues. The CDR3: CATSGSRTDTQYF. The CDR3 bases are TGTGCCACTAGCGGGAGCCGCACAGATACGCAGTATTTT.

This chain connects TRBV2 to TRBJ2-7; D gene uncertain. Trimming took 1 base from V and 3 from J, leaving 10 bases between them. The germline CDR1 and CDR2 sequences are SNHLY and FYNNEI. The CDR3 runs 14 residues. The CDR3 spells CASSEDGAGYEQYF. CDR3 bases: TGTGCCAGCAGTGAAGACGGAGCAGGCTACGAGCAGTACTTC. Using reference TRBV2 and TRBJ2-7 for the parts outside the CDR3, the full variable domain is EPEVTQTPSHQVTQMGQEVILRCVPISNHLYFYWYRQILGQKVEFLVSFYNNEISEKSEIFDDQFSVERPDGSNFTLKIRSTKLEDSAMYFCASSEDGAGYEQYFGPGTRLTVT.

This clone was seen only a few times. The V and J genes are TRBV19 and TRBJ2-5, with 8 positions matching TRBD1. Germline CDR1 and CDR2: LNHDA and SQIVND (reference sequence). The CDR3 has 14 amino acids. Germline trimming cut 5 bases from V and 5 bases from J; bases unmatched to any gene: 7. In nucleotides, the CDR3 is TGTGCCAGTAGTCCCACGACAGGGGTTGAGACCCAGTACTTC. It codes for CASSPTTGVETQYF. Filled out from reference TRBV19 and TRBJ2-5, the complete variable domain reads DGGITQSPKYLFRKEGQNVTLSCEQNLNHDAMYWYRQDPGQGLRLIYYSQIVNDFQKGDIAEGYSVSREKKESFPLTVTSAQKNPTAFYLCASSPTTGVETQYFGPGTRLLVL.

The J gene is TRBJ1-5, the V gene TRBV21-1. TRBV21-1 is termed a pseudogene. The CDR3 runs to 17 residues. The CDR3 region is CASSKALFRGARQPQHF. CDR3 coding DNA: TGTGCCAGCAGCAAAGCGCTTTTTCGGGGGGCTCGACAGCCCCAGCATTTT.

The chain recombines TRBV9 with TRBJ1-6; 7 bases align to TRBD1. With V trimmed by 7 bases and J by 8 bases, 6 bases remained unmatched. Germline loops: CDR1 SGDLS, CDR2 YYNGEE. The CDR3 totals 13 residues. CDR3: CASGGQWDSPLHF. The CDR3 DNA sequence: TGTGCCAGCGGGGGACAGTGGGATTCACCCCTCCACTTT.

The chain has TRBV6-6 and TRBJ2-5; TRBD1 agrees at 8 bases. CDR3 length: 14 amino acids. Germline CDR1 is MNHNY and CDR2 is SVGAGI (reference sequence). V gave up 6 bases and J gave up 5 bases; unmatched junction bases: 8. CDR3 bases: TGTGCCAGCAGCCCGCAGGGGGCAAGGGAGACCCAGTACTTC. It is translated as CASSPQGARETQYF.

The chain links TRBV18 to TRBJ2-1; 9 bases are a match to TRBD2. CDR1 is KGHSH and CDR2 is LQKENI in the germline V gene. After removal of 2 bases from V and 3 bases from J, the junction contained 8 bases not matched to a gene. This CDR3 contains 17 residues. CDR3: CASSPNSNSGGYNEQFF. The CDR3 nucleotides read TGTGCCAGCTCACCAAATTCGAATAGCGGGGGCTACAATGAGCAGTTCTTC.

This chain connects TRBV19 to TRBJ2-2, with D perhaps matching TRBD1 (5 bases). Trimming pared 2 bases from V and 1 base from J, leaving 14 bases between. The V gene's germline CDR1 is LNHDA and CDR2 SQIVND (reference sequence). CDR3 size: 17 residues. The CDR3 DNA reads as TGTGCCAGTAGTATAACGGCAGGGTTAAGGAACACCGGGGAGCTGTTTTTT. Translation gives CASSITAGLRNTGELFF.

V is TRBV29-1 and J is TRBJ2-5, with D possibly being TRBD2 (5 bases). Trimming removed 4 bases from V and 1 base from J, with 13 bases in between. The CDR3 sequence is 14 residues long. Germline V gene lookup returns CDR1 SQVTM and CDR2 ANQGSEA. The CDR3 here is CSVARVFGQETQYF. The DNA for the CDR3 is TGCAGCGTTGCGAGGGTTTTTGGCCAAGAGACCCAGTACTTC.